This T cell receptor beta chain emerged from a study of blood T cell repertoires in COVID-19. Study context: COVID-19 samples from acute and convalescent phases originated in the United States, Italy and Spain. The cDNA or gDNA used as material had been derived from T cells, B-cell-depleted T cells, or PBMCs.

Authors' processing steps: Estimation of nucleated cell counts relied on the amplification of reference gene primers. TCRdb's copy holds only in-frame clones and misses some; the assay was immunoSEQ multiplex PCR. That table furnishes V, J and clone size, whereas the DNA furnished D and trimming. The sample records about 190,000 clones, roughly nine tenths being singletons. The V and J ends lost 3 bases and 6 bases, in that order; junction bases with no gene match: 2. The CDR3 contains 14 residues. Germline values: CDR1 MDHEN, CDR2 SYDVKM. The TCR comes from a man aged 40-50 years with acute or convalescent COVID-19. The rearrangement joins TRBV28 to TRBJ1-5; 10 bases line up with TRBD1. The sequenced material came from peripheral blood. CDR3 nucleotide sequence: TGTGCCAGCAGTTTGGACAGGGGGGTTCAGCCCCAGCATTTT. It encodes CASSLDRGVQPQHF.